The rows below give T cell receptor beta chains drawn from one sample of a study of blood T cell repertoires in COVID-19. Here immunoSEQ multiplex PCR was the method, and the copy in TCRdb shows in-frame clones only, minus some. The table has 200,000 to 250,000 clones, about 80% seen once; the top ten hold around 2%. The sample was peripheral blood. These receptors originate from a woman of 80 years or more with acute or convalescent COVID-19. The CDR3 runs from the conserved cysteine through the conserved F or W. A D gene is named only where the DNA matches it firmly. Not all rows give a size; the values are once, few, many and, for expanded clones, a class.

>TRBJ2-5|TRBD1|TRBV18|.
CASSPPGQRIEQETQYF
TGTGCCAGCTCACCACCGGGACAGAGAATAGAACAAGAGACCCAGTACTTC
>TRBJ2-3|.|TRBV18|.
CASSPPTRTDTQYF
TGTGCCAGCTCACCACCGACTAGGACAGATACGCAGTATTTT
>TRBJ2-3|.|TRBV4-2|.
CASSQGGPPDTQYF
TGTGCCAGCAGCCAAGGGGGGCCCCCAGATACGCAGTATTTT
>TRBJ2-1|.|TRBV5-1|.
CASSLSGSSYNEQFF
TGCGCCAGCAGCTTAAGCGGCTCTTCCTACAATGAGCAGTTCTTC
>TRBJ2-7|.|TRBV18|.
CASSPGTYEQYF
TGTGCCAGCTCCCCTGGGACTTACGAGCAGTACTTC
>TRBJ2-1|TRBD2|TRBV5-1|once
CASGLAGGPDYEQFF
TGCGCCAGTGGACTAGCGGGGGGGCCCGACTATGAGCAGTTCTTC
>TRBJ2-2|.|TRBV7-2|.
CASSSVALYTGELFF
TGTGCCAGCAGCTCAGTGGCCTTATACACCGGGGAGCTGTTTTTT
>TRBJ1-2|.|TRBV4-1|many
CASRGAANYGYTF
TGCGCCAGCCGAGGAGCTGCTAACTATGGCTACACCTTC
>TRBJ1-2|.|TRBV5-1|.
CASSLGGGTPGYTF
TGCGCCAGCAGCTTGGGGGGTGGGACTCCCGGCTACACCTTC
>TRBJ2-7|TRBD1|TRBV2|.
CASQPGQGILKQYF
TGTGCCAGCCAACCGGGACAGGGGATTCTCAAGCAGTACTTC
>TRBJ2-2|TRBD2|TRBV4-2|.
CASSQVASGALNTGELFF
TGTGCCAGCAGCCAAGTCGCTAGCGGGGCCCTGAACACCGGGGAGCTGTTTTTT
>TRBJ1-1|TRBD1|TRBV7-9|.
CASSLSGGGTEAFF
TGTGCCAGCAGCTTGTCAGGGGGCGGGACTGAAGCTTTCTTT
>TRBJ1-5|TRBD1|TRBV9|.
CASSVRDSNQPQHF
TGTGCCAGCAGCGTCCGGGACAGTAATCAGCCCCAGCATTTT
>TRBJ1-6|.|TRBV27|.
CASKVTGRVSPLHF
TGTGCCAGCAAGGTGACAGGTAGAGTTTCACCCCTCCACTTT